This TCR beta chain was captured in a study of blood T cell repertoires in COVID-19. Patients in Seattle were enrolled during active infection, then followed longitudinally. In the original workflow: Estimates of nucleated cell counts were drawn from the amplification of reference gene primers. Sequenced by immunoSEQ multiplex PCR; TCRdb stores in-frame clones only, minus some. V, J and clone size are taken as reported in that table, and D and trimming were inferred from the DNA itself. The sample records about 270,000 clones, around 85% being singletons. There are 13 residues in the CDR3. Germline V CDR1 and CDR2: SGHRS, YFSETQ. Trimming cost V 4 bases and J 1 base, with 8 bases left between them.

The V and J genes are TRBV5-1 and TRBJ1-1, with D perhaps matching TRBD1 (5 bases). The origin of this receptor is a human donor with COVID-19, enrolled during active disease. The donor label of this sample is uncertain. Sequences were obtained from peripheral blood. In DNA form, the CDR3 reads TGCGCCAGCAGCCCAGGACAGAACACTGAAGCTTTCTTT. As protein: CASSPGQNTEAFF.